These T cell receptor beta chains were read from a single sample in a study of shared clonotypes between healthy human individuals. The method was immunoSEQ multiplex PCR; TCRdb's version includes in-frame clones alone and lacks a portion of them. Here the sample spans roughly 2,300,000 clones, around 93% being singletons. The sequencing input was naive CD4+ T cells from PBMCs. These receptors all stem from a man between 18 and 29 years old in good health. Some clones in this sample may be carry-over from other donors' samples. CDR3s include the opening cysteine and the closing phenylalanine or tryptophan. Fields, in order: V gene, J gene, CDR3 protein.

>TRBV27|TRBJ1-4
CASSIKTAGEKLFF
>TRBV7-2|TRBJ2-3
CASSVQVTDTQYF
>TRBV6-1|TRBJ2-1
CATLREGSYNEQFF
>TRBV6-5|TRBJ1-1
CASSYGTAGLNTEAFF
>TRBV5-1|TRBJ2-1
CASSPNALAVNEQFF
>TRBV11-3|TRBJ2-7
CASSLGLSSYEQYF
>TRBV28|TRBJ1-1
CASSLRQGGLVALF
>TRBV6-5|TRBJ1-3
CASSSRFSGNTIYF
>TRBV14|TRBJ2-7
CASSQVKATGLLF
>TRBV29-1|TRBJ2-1
CSVARTVNPNEQFF
>TRBV13|TRBJ1-2
CASRQTGGFYGYTF
>TRBV9|TRBJ2-6
CASSVGSGANVLTF
>TRBV27|TRBJ2-3
CASRGDSLPPDTQYF
>TRBV5-1|TRBJ2-7
CASSLEGGGSYEQYF
>TRBV28|TRBJ2-6
CASNPRMAGANVLTF